The source of this TCR beta chain is a study of blood T cell repertoires in COVID-19. Repertoires were generated with immunoSEQ multiplex PCR, while TCRdb's copy carries only in-frame clones and drops some. The table has roughly 110,000 clones, 82% seen once. CDR3 length equals 17 residues. Germline trimming cut 1 base from V and 3 bases from J; bases unmatched to any gene: 8. CDR1 and CDR2 from the germline V gene are LGHNA and YNFKEQ. The V call is TRBV4-2, the J call TRBJ2-3; 9 nucleotides align to TRBD2. What was sequenced was peripheral blood. The source of this sequence is a man between 65 and 79 years old with acute or convalescent COVID-19. The CDR3 is CASSQVGSGGQTDTQYF. As DNA, the CDR3 is TGTGCCAGCAGCCAAGTTGGCAGCGGGGGGCAAACAGATACGCAGTATTTT.